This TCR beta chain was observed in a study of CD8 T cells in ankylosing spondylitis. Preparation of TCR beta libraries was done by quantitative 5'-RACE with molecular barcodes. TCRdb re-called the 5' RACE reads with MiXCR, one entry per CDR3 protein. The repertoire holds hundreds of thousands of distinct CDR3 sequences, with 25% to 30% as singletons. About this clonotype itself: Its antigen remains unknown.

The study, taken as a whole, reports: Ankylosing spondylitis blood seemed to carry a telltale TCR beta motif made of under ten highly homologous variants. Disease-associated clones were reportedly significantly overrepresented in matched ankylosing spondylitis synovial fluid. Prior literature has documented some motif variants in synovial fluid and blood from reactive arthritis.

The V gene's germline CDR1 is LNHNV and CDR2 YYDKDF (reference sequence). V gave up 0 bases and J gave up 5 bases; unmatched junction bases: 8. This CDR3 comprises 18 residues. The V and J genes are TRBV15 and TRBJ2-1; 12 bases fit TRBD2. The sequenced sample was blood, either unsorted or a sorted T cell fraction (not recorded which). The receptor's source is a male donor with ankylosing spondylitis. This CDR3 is CATSREASGRAGNNEQFF. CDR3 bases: TGTGCCACCAGCAGAGAGGCTAGCGGGAGGGCCGGAAACAATGAGCAGTTCTTC.